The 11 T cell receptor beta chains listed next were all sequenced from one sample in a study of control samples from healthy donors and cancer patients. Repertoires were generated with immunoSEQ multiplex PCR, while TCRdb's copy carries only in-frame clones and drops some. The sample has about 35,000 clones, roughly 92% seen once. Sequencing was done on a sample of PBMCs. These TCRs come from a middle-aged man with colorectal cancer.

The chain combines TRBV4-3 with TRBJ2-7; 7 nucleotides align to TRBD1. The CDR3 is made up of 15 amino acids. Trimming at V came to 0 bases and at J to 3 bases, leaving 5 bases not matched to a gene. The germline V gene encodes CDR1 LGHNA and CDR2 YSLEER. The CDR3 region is CASSQDRDSLYEQYF. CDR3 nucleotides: TGCGCCAGCAGCCAAGACCGGGACAGCCTCTACGAGCAGTACTTC.

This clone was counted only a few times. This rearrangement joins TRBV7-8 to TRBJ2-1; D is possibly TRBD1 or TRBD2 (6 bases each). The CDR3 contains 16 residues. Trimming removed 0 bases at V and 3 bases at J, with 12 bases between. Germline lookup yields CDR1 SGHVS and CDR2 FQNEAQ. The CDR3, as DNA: TGTGCCAGCAGCTTAGCCTTTGGGGGGCTCTACAATGAGCAGTTCTTC. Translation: CASSLAFGGLYNEQFF.

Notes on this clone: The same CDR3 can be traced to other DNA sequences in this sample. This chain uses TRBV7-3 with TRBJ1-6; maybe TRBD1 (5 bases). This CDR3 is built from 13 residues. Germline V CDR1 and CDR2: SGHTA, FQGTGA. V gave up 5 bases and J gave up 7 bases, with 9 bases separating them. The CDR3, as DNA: TGTGCCAGCAGCCCCGGGGGGAATTCACCCCTCCACTTT. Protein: CASSPGGNSPLHF.

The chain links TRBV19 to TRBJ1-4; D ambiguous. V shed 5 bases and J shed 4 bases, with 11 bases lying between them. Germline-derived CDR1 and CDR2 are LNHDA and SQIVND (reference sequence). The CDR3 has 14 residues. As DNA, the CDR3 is TGTGCCAGTAGTTCGTGGCAGGATAATGAAAAACTGTTTTTT. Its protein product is CASSSWQDNEKLFF.

The CDR3 sequence is CASSQQGSLGYTF. DNA for the CDR3: TGCGCCAGCAGCCAACAGGGATCCCTAGGCTACACCTTC. The V and J genes are TRBV5-1 and TRBJ1-2; TRBD1 is a possible D gene (6 bases). Trimming removed 4 bases from V and 8 bases from J, with 15 bases in between. Germline values: CDR1 SGHRS, CDR2 YFSETQ. The CDR3 runs to 13 residues.

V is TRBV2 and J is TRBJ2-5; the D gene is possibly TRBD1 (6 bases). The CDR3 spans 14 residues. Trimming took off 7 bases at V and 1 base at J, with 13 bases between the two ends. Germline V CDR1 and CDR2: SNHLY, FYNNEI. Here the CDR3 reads CASTTGQIQETQYF. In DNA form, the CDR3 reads TGTGCCAGCACCACCGGACAGATCCAAGAGACCCAGTACTTC.

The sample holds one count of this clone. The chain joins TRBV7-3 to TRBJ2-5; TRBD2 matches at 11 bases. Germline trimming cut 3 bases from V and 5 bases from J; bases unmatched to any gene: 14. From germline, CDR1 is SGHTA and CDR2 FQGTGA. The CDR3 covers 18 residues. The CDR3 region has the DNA TGTGCCAGCAGCTTGGTTGGGACTAGCGGATCCCTGGGGGAGACCCAGTACTTC. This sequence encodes CASSLVGTSGSLGETQYF.

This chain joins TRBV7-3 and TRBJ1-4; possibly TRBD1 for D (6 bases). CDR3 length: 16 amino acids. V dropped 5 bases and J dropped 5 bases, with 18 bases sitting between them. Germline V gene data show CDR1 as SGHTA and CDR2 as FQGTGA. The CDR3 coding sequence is TGTGCCAGCAGCCAAAGGAGCGGGAGGGGGAATGAAAAACTGTTTTTT. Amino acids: CASSQRSGRGNEKLFF.

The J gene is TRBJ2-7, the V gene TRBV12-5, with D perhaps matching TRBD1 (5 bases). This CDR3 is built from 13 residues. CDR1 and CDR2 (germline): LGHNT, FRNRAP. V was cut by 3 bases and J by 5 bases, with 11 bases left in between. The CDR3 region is CASGLLGRDEQYF. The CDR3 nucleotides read TGTGCTAGTGGTTTATTAGGCAGGGACGAGCAGTACTTC.

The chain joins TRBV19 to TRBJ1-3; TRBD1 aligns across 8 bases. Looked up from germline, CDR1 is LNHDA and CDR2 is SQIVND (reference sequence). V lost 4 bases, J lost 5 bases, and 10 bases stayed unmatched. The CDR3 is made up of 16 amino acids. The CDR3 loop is CASSTTGTGTRNTIYF. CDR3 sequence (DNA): TGTGCCAGTAGTACAACCGGGACAGGAACTAGAAACACCATATATTTT. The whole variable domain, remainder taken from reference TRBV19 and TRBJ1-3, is DGGITQSPKYLFRKEGQNVTLSCEQNLNHDAMYWYRQDPGQGLRLIYYSQIVNDFQKGDIAEGYSVSREKKESFPLTVTSAQKNPTAFYLCASSTTGTGTRNTIYFGEGSWLTVV.

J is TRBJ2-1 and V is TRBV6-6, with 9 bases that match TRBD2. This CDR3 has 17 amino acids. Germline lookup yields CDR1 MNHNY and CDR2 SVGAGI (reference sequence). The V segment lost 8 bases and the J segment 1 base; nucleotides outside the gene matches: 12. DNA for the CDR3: TGTGCCAGCGGTCGGGAGCGGGGGGACCAGTCCTACAATGAGCAGTTCTTC. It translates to CASGRERGDQSYNEQFF.